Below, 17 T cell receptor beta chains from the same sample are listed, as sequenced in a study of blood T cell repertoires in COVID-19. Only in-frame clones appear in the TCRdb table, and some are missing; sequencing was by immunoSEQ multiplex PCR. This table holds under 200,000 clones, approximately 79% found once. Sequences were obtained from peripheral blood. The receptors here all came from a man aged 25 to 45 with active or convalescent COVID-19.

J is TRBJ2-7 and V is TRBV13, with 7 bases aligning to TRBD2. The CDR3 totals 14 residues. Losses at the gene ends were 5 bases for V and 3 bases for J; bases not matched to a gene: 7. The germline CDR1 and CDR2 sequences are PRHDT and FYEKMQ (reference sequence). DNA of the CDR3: TGTGCCAGCAGCAGAACTAGCGCCAACTACGAGCAGTACTTC. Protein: CASSRTSANYEQYF.

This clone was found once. As DNA, the CDR3 is TGCGCCAGCAGCCAATTTGGGGACAGGGGCACCGGGGAGCTGTTTTTT. Amino acids: CASSQFGDRGTGELFF. The genes are TRBV4-1 and TRBJ2-2; the match to TRBD1 covers 10 bases. The CDR3 is made up of 16 amino acids. After removal of 2 bases from V and 4 bases from J, the junction contained 4 bases not matched to a gene. Per germline, CDR1 MGHRA and CDR2 YSYEKL.

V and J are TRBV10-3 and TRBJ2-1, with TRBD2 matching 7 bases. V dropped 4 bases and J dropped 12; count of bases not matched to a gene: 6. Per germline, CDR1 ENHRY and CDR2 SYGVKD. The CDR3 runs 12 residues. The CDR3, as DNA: TGTGCCATCAGTGTAACTAGCGTCGCGCAGTTCTTC. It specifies CAISVTSVAQFF.

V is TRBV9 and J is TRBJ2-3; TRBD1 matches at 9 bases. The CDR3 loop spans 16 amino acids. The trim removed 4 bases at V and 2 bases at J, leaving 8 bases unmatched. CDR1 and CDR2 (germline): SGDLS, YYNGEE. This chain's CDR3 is CASSLRGTGPTDTQYF. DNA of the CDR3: TGTGCCAGCAGCCTCAGAGGGACAGGGCCCACAGATACGCAGTATTTT.

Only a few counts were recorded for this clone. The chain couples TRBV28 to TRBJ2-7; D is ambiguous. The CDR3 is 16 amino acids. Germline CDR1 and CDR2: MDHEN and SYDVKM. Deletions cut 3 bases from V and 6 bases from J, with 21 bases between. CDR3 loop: CASSFPAAGGSGEQYV. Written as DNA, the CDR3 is TGTGCCAGCAGTTTTCCCGCGGCTGGCGGCAGTGGCGAGCAGTACGTC.

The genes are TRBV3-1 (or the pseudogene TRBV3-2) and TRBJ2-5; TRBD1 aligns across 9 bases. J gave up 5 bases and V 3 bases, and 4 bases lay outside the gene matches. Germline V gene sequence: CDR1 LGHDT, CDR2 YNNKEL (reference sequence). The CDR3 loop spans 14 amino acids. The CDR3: CASSHRTGAETQYF. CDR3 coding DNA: TGTGCCAGCAGCCATCGGACAGGGGCGGAGACCCAGTACTTC.

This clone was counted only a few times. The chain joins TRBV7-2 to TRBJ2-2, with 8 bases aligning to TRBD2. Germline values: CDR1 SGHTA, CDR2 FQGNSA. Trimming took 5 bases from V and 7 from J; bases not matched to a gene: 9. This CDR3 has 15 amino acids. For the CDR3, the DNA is TGTGCCAGCAGCGTGTGGGAGCGGGAGAGCGGGGAGCTGTTTTTT. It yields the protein CASSVWERESGELFF.

CDR3 in amino acids: CASSGTGSTNEKLFF. The CDR3 coding sequence is TGTGCCAGCAGCGGGACAGGTTCCACTAATGAAAAACTGTTTTTT. The rearrangement joins TRBV6-5 to TRBJ1-4; 8 bases line up with TRBD1. The length of the CDR3 is 15 residues. With 6 bases clipped from V and 2 bases from J, the junction kept 5 bases outside the gene matches. The germline V gene encodes CDR1 MNHEY and CDR2 SVGAGI.

The CDR3 DNA reads as TGTGCCAGCAGTCCCCCTACGACAGTAGGGCTGAACACTGAAGCTTTCTTT. This sequence encodes CASSPPTTVGLNTEAFF. This rearrangement joins TRBV6-6 to TRBJ1-1; a possible D gene is TRBD1 (5 bases). Germline values: CDR1 MNHNY, CDR2 SVGAGI (reference sequence). This CDR3 is 17 amino acids long. V was clipped by 5 bases and J by 0 bases, with 19 bases between them.

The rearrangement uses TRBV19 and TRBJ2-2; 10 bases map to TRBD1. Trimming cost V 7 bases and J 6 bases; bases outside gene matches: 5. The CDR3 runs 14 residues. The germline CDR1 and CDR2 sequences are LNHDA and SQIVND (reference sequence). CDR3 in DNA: TGTGCCAGTACAGGGACAGGGGCCCCCGGGGAGCTGTTTTTT. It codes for CASTGTGAPGELFF.

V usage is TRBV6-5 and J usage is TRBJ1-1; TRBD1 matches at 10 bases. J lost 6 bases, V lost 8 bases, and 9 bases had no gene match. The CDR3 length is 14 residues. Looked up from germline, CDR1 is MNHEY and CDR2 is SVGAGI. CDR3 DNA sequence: TGTGCCAGCCGAAAGGGGGACAGGGGCCCTGAAGCTTTCTTT. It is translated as CASRKGDRGPEAFF.

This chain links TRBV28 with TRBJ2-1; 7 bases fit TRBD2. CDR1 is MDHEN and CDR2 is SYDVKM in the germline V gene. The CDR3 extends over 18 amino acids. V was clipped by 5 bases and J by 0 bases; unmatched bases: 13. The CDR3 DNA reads TGTGCCAGCAGTCCAGCGGGGAGCCTTATCAGCTCCTACAATGAGCAGTTCTTC. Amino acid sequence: CASSPAGSLISSYNEQFF.

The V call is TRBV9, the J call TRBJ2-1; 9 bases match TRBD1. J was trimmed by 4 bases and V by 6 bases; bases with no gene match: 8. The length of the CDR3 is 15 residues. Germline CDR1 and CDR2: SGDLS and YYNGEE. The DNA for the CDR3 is TGTGCCAGCAATCCGCTCGGGACAGGGTACAATGAGCAGTTCTTC. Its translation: CASNPLGTGYNEQFF.

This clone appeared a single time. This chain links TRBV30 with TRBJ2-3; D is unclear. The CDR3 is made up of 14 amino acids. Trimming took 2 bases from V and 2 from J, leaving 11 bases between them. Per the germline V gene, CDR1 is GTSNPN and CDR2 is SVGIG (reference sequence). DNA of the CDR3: TGTGCCTGGAGTTCCTATTTCGACACAGATACGCAGTATTTT. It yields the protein CAWSSYFDTDTQYF.

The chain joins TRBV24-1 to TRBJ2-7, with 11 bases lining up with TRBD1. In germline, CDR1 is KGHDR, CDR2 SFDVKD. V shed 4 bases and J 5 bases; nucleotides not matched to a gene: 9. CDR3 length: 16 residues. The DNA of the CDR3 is TGTGCCACCAGTGACCCTGGACAGGGGGCTCGGGACGAGCAGTACTTC. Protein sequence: CATSDPGQGARDEQYF.

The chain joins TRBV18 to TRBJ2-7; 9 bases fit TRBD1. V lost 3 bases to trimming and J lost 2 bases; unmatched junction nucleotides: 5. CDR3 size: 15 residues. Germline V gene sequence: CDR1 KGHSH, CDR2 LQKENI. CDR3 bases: TGTGCCAGCTCACCGCCGGGACAGGGCCCCTACGAGCAGTACTTC. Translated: CASSPPGQGPYEQYF.

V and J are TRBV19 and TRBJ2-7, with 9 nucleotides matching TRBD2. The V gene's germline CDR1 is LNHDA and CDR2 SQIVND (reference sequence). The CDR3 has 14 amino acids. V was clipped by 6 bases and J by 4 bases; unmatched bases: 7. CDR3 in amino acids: CASSAGREGYEQYF. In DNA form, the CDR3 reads TGTGCCAGTAGCGCAGGGCGGGAGGGGTACGAGCAGTACTTC.